This is a list of T cell receptor beta chains from one sample in a study of monozygotic twins with inflammatory bowel disease. TCRdb re-called the 5' RACE reads and catalogs CDR3 proteins one per entry, DNA excluded. This sample's table reports about 210,000 distinct CDR3 sequences. The sample comprised blood. All receptors come from a human donor with ulcerative colitis or Crohn's disease, or a healthy co-twin of an affected twin (not recorded which). CDR3s include the opening cysteine and the closing phenylalanine or tryptophan.

j_call | v_call | cdr3_aa
TRBJ1-1 | TRBV20-1 | CGARDPARKFTEAFF
TRBJ2-3 | TRBV4-1 | CASSTVGTSGTDTQYF
TRBJ1-1 | TRBV20-1 | CSARLAGGFNEAFF
TRBJ1-2 | TRBV7-6 | CASSLSGSRSYGYTF
TRBJ2-7 | TRBV20-1 | CSARDQGLAGGYEQYF
TRBJ1-2 | TRBV6-5 | CASSITGKYGYTF
TRBJ1-3 | TRBV6-5 | CASSYSPGAGNTIYF
TRBJ2-3 | TRBV5-1 | CASSDFTDTQYF
TRBJ1-6 | TRBV20-1 | CSAPIGQGGNSPLHF
TRBJ1-2 | TRBV7-9 | CASSLGQGTTNYGYTF
TRBJ2-7 | TRBV3-1 | CASSRTGDEQYF
TRBJ2-4 | TRBV7-2 | CASSLSRENIQYF
TRBJ2-7 | TRBV12-3/TRBV12-4 | CASSITGTVPYEQYF
TRBJ2-7 | TRBV5-1 | CASSLVASYEQYF
TRBJ1-1 | TRBV20-1 | CSARQQGQVGFF
TRBJ2-5 | TRBV5-1 | CASSPQRGETQYF
TRBJ1-5 | TRBV19 | CASSMSLGEDEPQHF
TRBJ1-5 | TRBV5-1 | CASEGNGFSNQPQHF
TRBJ2-7 | TRBV6-2/TRBV6-3 | CASSPQGRISYEQYF
TRBJ1-1 | TRBV3-1 | CASSQGVSGAFF
TRBJ1-2 | TRBV4-2 | CASSQGSRDTNYGYTF
TRBJ1-2 | TRBV2 | CASNRGGGNYGYTF
TRBJ1-1 | TRBV5-6 | CASSYWTGPNTEAFF
TRBJ2-1 | TRBV5-1 | CASSSRLPIEQFF
TRBJ2-3 | TRBV29-1 | CSDRDRVSDTQYF
TRBJ1-4 | TRBV12-3/TRBV12-4 | CASSFKEGRGSVKLFF
TRBJ1-4 | TRBV2 | CASSEGRWKSGGNEKLFF
TRBJ2-2 | TRBV12-3/TRBV12-4 | CASSLFRLVNTGELFF
TRBJ2-7 | TRBV20-1 | CSARVHKITPYEQYF